This T cell receptor beta chain came from a study of shared clonotypes between healthy human individuals. Germline V lookup: CDR1 SGHRS, CDR2 YFSETQ. This CDR3 is 15 amino acids long. V dropped 0 bases and J dropped 0 bases, with 10 bases sitting between them. Naive CD8 populations comprised CD45RO-negative cells positively selected for CCR7, excluding terminally differentiated effector memory CD45RA+ cells. Broader study findings: Larger estimated richness was generally recorded for naive subsets relative to memory subsets.

For every subset, genomic DNA was evenly distributed across several immunoSEQ plates. Produced via immunoSEQ multiplex PCR; TCRdb's table is partial and in-frame only. The sample has about 1,900,000 clones, about 95% seen once; the top ten hold around 1%. This clone was detected once. What it binds is not known. Sequences were obtained from naive CD8+ T cells sorted from blood. This sequence was found in a man aged 18 to 30 in good health. This chain uses TRBV5-1 with TRBJ2-7; D unclear. The CDR3, as DNA: TGCGCCAGCAGCTTGGAGCCGGGTAACTCCTACGAGCAGTACTTC. Its protein is CASSLEPGNSYEQYF.